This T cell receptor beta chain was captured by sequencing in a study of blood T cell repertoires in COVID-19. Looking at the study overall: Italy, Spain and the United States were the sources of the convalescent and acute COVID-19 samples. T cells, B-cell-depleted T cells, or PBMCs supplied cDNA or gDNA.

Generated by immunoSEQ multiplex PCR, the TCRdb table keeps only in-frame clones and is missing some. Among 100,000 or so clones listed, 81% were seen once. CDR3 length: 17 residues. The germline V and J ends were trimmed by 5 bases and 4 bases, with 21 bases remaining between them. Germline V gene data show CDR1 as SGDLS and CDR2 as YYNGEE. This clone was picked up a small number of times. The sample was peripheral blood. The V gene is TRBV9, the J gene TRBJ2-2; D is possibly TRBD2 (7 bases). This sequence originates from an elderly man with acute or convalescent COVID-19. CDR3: CASSTRGGGQTTGELFF. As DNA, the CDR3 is TGTGCCAGCAGTACCCGGGGAGGGGGACAAACCACCGGGGAGCTGTTTTTT.